The clone carrying this TCR beta chain was seen a few times. Its specificity is not known. This sample is part of a study of vaccination and CD4 T cells after COVID-19. Treatment in this sample: roughly 10-day PBMC culture with coronavirus spike peptide pools or control peptides (ViraFEST assay). Once obtained from cultured CD4+ T cells, the DNA was sequenced using the Oncomine TCR Beta short-read assay. A single record per CDR3 protein comes from TCRdb applying MiXCR to the PCR reads. Here the sample spans nearly 15,000 distinct CDR3 sequences, roughly 74% being singletons. CDR1 is SGHVS and CDR2 is FQNEAQ in the germline V gene. Trimming took off 1 base at V and 5 bases at J, with 9 bases between the two ends. The CDR3 spans 14 residues.

The source of this sequence is a human donor who received a COVID-19 vaccine. This sequence joins TRBV7-8 and TRBJ1-5; D is uncertain. The material was CD4+ T cells from blood, cultured in vitro, obtained after SARS-CoV-2 vaccination. The CDR3 protein is CASSLGWPDQPQHF. The CDR3, as DNA: TGTGCCAGCAGCTTAGGATGGCCGGATCAGCCCCAGCATTTT.